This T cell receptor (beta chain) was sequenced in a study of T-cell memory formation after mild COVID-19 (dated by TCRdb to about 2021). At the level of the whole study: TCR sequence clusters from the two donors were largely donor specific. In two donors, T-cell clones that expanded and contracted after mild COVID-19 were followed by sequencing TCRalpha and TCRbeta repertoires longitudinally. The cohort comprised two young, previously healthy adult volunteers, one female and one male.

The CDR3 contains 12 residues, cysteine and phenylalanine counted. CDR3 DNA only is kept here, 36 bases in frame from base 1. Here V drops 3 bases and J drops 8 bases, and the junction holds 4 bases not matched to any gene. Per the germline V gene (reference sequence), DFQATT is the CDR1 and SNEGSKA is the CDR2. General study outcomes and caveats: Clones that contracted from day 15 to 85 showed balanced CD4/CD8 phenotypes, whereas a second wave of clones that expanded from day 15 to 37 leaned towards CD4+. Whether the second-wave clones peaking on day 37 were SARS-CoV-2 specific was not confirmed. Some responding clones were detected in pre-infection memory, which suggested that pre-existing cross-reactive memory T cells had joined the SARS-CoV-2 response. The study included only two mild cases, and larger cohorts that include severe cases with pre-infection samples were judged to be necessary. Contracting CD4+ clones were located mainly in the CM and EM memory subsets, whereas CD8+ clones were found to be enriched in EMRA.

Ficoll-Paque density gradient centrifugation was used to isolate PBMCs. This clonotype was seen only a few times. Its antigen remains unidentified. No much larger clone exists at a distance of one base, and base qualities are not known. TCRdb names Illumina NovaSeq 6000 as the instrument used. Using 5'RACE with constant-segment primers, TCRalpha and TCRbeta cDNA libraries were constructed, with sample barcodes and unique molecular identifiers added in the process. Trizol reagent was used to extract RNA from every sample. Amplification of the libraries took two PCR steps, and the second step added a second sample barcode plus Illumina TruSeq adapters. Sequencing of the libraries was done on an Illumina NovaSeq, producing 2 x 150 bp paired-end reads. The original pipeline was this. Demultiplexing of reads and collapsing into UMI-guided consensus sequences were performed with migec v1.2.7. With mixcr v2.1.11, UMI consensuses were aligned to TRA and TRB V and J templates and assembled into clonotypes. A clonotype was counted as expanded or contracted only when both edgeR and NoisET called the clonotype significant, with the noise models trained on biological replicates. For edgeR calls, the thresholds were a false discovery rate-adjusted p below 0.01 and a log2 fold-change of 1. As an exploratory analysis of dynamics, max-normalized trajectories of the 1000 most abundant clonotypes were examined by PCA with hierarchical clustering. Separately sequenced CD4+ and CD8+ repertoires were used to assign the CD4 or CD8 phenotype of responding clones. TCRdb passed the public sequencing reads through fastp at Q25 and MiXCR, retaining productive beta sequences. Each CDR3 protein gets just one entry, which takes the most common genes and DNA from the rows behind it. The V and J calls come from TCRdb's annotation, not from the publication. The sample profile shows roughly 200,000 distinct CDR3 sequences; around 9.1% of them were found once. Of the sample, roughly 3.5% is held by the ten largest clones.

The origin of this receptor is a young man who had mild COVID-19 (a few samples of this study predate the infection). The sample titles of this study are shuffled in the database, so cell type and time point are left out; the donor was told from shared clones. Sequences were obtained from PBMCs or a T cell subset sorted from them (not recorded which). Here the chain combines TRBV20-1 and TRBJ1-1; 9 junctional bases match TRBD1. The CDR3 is CSARTGGSEAFF. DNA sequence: TGCAGTGCTAGGACAGGGGGTTCCGAAGCTTTCTTT.